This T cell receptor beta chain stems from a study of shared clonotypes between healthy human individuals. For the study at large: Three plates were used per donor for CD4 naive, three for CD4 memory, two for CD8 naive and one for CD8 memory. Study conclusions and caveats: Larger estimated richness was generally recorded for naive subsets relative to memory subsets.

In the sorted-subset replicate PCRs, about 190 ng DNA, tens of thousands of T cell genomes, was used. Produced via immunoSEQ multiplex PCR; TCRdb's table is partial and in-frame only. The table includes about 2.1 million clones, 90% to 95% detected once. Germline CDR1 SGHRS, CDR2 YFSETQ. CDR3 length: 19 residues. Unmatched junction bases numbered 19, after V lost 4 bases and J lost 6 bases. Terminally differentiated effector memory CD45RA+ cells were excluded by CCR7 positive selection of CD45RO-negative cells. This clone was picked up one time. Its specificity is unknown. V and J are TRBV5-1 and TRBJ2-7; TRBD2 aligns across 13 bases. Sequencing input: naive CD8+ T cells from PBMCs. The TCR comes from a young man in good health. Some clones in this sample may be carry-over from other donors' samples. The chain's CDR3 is CASSPDRDRTSGRGGEQYF. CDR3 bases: TGCGCCAGCAGCCCTGACCGGGACCGGACTAGCGGGAGAGGAGGCGAGCAGTACTTC.